This entry lists 29 T cell receptor beta chains sequenced from one sample in a study of T-cell memory formation after mild COVID-19. Via MiXCR, TCRdb re-called the 5' RACE reads, giving one row per CDR3 protein. Found here are around 450,000 distinct CDR3 sequences, 24% of them singletons; the top ten hold 8.5% to 10%. Material for sequencing was PBMCs or a T cell subset sorted from them (not recorded which). The receptors shown here come from an adult woman who had mild COVID-19 (a few samples of this study predate the infection). Cell type and time point are not known.

The rearrangement joins TRBV7-2 to TRBJ2-3; a weak D match, TRBD2 (6 bases). CDR3 length: 14 residues. Germline V gene sequence: CDR1 SGHTA, CDR2 FQGNSA. V lost 5 bases to trimming and J lost 4 bases, with 13 bases between them. The DNA for the CDR3 is TGTGCCAGCAGCCCACAGGAGGGAGCAGATACGCAGTATTTT. This sequence encodes CASSPQEGADTQYF.

The chain joins TRBV6-5 to TRBJ1-1, with TRBD1 as a possible D gene (5 bases). The CDR3 covers 15 residues. Germline loops: CDR1 MNHEY, CDR2 SVGAGI. V was pared by 8 bases and J by 5 bases, with 21 bases between. The CDR3 reads CASRRASQGRTEAFF. The CDR3 bases are TGTGCCAGCCGCCGCGCAAGCCAGGGTAGGACTGAAGCTTTCTTT.

This rearrangement joins TRBV13 to TRBJ1-1, with 11 bases aligning to TRBD1. The junction had 7 bases not matched to a gene; V was cut back by 5 bases and J by 8 bases. Germline CDR1 and CDR2: PRHDT and FYEKMQ (reference sequence). The CDR3 spans 14 residues. CDR3 loop: CASSRTGGLGEAFF. The CDR3, as DNA: TGTGCCAGCAGCCGGACAGGGGGCTTGGGCGAAGCTTTCTTT.

This clonotype was detected a few times. The gene calls are TRBV2 and TRBJ2-5, with D maybe TRBD2 (6 bases). V was cut by 0 bases and J by 5 bases, with 10 bases left in between. Germline assignment: CDR1 SNHLY and CDR2 FYNNEI. CDR3 size: 14 residues. CDR3 DNA sequence: TGTGCCAGCAGTGAAGCGCCTACTAGCGAGACCCAGTACTTC. It codes for CASSEAPTSETQYF.

The V gene is TRBV3-1, the J gene TRBJ1-4; D gene uncertain. V lost 3 bases, J lost 8 bases, and 7 bases lay in between. The germline CDR1 and CDR2 sequences are LGHDT and YNNKEL (reference sequence). The CDR3 runs to 12 residues. The DNA for the CDR3 is TGTGCCAGCAGCCAGGCCGAGGAAAAACTGTTTTTT. It yields the protein CASSQAEEKLFF.

This clonotype appeared a few times. The chain recombines TRBV4-2 with TRBJ2-7, with 12 bases that match TRBD2. Trimming removed 3 bases from V and 2 bases from J; junction bases left unmatched: 2. The CDR3 has 15 residues. Germline values: CDR1 LGHNA, CDR2 YNFKEQ. CDR3 region: CASSHGLAGTYEQYF. In nucleotides, the CDR3 is TGTGCCAGCAGCCACGGACTAGCGGGGACCTACGAGCAGTACTTC.

This clonotype has only a few counts. J is TRBJ1-1 and V is TRBV12-3 or TRBV12-4, with 8 positions matching TRBD1. This CDR3 spans 14 amino acids. V lost 5 bases to trimming and J lost 4 bases; unmatched junction nucleotides: 6. The DNA for the CDR3 is TGTGCCAGCAGTCTACTCACAGGGGGCACTGAAGCTTTCTTT. Translated, it gives CASSLLTGGTEAFF.

V gene TRBV5-5 combines with J gene TRBJ1-2, with TRBD1 as a possible D gene (5 bases). Trimming took 1 base from V and 2 from J, leaving 15 bases between them. The CDR3 extends over 16 amino acids. Germline CDR1 is SGHKS and CDR2 is YYEKEE (reference sequence). The CDR3 protein is CASSLSGTAGNYGYTF. The CDR3 DNA sequence: TGTGCCAGCAGCTTGTCAGGGACGGCCGGGAACTATGGCTACACCTTC.

The chain links TRBV6-4 to TRBJ2-2, with a possible D match to TRBD2 (5 bases). Trimming cost V 4 bases and J 7 bases, with 13 bases left between them. The CDR3 loop spans 14 amino acids. The V gene's germline CDR1 is MRHNA and CDR2 SNTAGT. The CDR3 coding sequence is TGTGCCAGCAGTGCGACTACATCAGGCGGGGAGCTGTTTTTT. Translating gives CASSATTSGGELFF.

This chain connects TRBV7-9 to TRBJ2-4; D is perhaps TRBD1 or TRBD2 (6 bases each). V lost 3 bases and J lost 2, with 14 bases in between. The germline V gene has CDR1 SEHNR and CDR2 FQNEAQ (reference sequence). CDR3 length: 16 amino acids. CDR3 region: CASSFSNRDSKNIQYF. DNA for the CDR3: TGTGCCAGCAGCTTTTCCAACAGGGACTCCAAAAACATTCAGTACTTC.

This clonotype was counted only a few times. The chain joins TRBV29-1 to TRBJ1-2; D unclear. This CDR3 is built from 13 residues. The germline V gene has CDR1 SQVTM and CDR2 ANQGSEA. The ends were cut back, 5 bases at V and 5 bases at J, with 15 bases in the middle. CDR3 coding DNA: TGCAGCGTTCAAGGAGGGTCCCTTTATGGCTACACCTTC. It translates to CSVQGGSLYGYTF.

V gene TRBV7-8 combines with J gene TRBJ2-1, with TRBD2 as a possible D gene (6 bases). V dropped 8 bases and J dropped 0 bases, with 14 bases sitting between them. CDR3 length equals 15 residues. Germline CDR1 reads SGHVS; CDR2 reads FQNEAQ. CDR3: CASRRAGYSYNEQFF. In nucleotides, the CDR3 is TGTGCCAGCCGCCGAGCGGGTTACTCCTACAATGAGCAGTTCTTC.

The V and J genes are TRBV27 and TRBJ1-5; 10 nucleotides line up with TRBD1. Germline V gene data show CDR1 as MNHEY and CDR2 as SMNVEV (reference sequence). The CDR3 covers 15 residues. With V trimmed by 6 bases and J by 6 bases, 8 bases remained unmatched. CDR3 in DNA: TGTGCCAGCAGCCCCTTGACAGGGGGCCCTCAGCCCCAGCATTTT. It yields the protein CASSPLTGGPQPQHF.

The chain recombines TRBV12-3 or TRBV12-4 with TRBJ2-1; TRBD1 agrees at 7 bases. CDR3 length equals 17 residues. V shed 3 bases, J shed 4 bases, and the junction held 12 bases outside the gene matches. DNA of the CDR3: TGTGCCAGCAGTTTGAGGCAGGGGGTCTTCTTATACAATGAGCAGTTCTTC. As protein: CASSLRQGVFLYNEQFF.

The table lists this clonotype with a count of one. The V gene is TRBV4-1, the J gene TRBJ1-1; no firm D call. The length of the CDR3 is 17 residues. The ends were cut back, 0 bases at V and 0 bases at J, with 14 bases in the middle. CDR1 is MGHRA, CDR2 YSYEKL, per germline. CDR3 loop: CASSQDPLVVMNTEAFF. The CDR3 nucleotides read TGCGCCAGCAGCCAAGACCCGTTGGTCGTCATGAACACTGAAGCTTTCTTT.

This clonotype was counted between two and nine times. This rearrangement joins TRBV20-1 to TRBJ2-1; D is ambiguous. Germline V lookup: CDR1 DFQATT, CDR2 SNEGSKA (reference sequence). V lost 3 bases to trimming and J lost 7 bases, with 10 bases between them. CDR3 size: 12 residues. The CDR3 here is CSASSVPNEQFF. CDR3 sequence (DNA): TGCAGTGCTAGTTCGGTTCCTAATGAGCAGTTCTTC.

V is TRBV29-1 and J is TRBJ2-1; 8 bases line up with TRBD1. Germline V gene sequence: CDR1 SQVTM, CDR2 ANQGSEA. V gave up 1 base and J gave up 0 bases; unmatched junction bases: 5. The CDR3 sequence is 16 residues long. The CDR3 DNA reads as TGCAGCGTTGAAGGAACCGGGACAGGCTCCTACAATGAGCAGTTCTTC. The encoded protein is CSVEGTGTGSYNEQFF.

The rearrangement joins TRBV27 to TRBJ1-5, with 8 bases matching TRBD1. With 4 bases clipped from V and 2 bases from J, the junction kept 4 bases outside the gene matches. This CDR3 spans 15 amino acids. CDR1 is MNHEY, CDR2 SMNVEV, per germline (reference sequence). The CDR3 region has the DNA TGTGCCAGCAGTTCCGGGACAGGACGCAATCAGCCCCAGCATTTT. Its translation is CASSSGTGRNQPQHF.

J is TRBJ2-3 and V is TRBV18, with 11 bases lining up with TRBD2. V dropped 4 bases and J dropped 3; count of bases not matched to a gene: 3. The length of the CDR3 is 15 residues. Germline-derived CDR1 and CDR2 are KGHSH and LQKENI. CDR3 sequence reads: CASSQTSGVTDTQYF. Here the CDR3 DNA reads TGTGCCAGCTCACAGACTAGCGGGGTAACAGATACGCAGTATTTT.

The V gene is TRBV15, the J gene TRBJ2-1; TRBD2 aligns across 7 bases. V was clipped by 1 base and J by 3 bases; unmatched bases: 6. The germline CDR1 and CDR2 sequences are LNHNV and YYDKDF (reference sequence). This CDR3 has 16 residues. The CDR3 spells CATSRALAKVYNEQFF. CDR3 in DNA: TGTGCCACCAGCAGAGCACTAGCGAAGGTCTACAATGAGCAGTTCTTC.

In its sample, this clonotype was seen a few times. This rearrangement joins TRBV3-1 to TRBJ1-5; D gene unclear. Germline CDR1 is LGHDT and CDR2 is YNNKEL (reference sequence). The length of the CDR3 is 15 residues. V was clipped by 5 bases and J by 5 bases, with 16 bases between them. CDR3 sequence (DNA): TGTGCCAGCAGCTCCCACGCTCATGTCGATCAGCCCCAGCATTTT. Translating it yields CASSSHAHVDQPQHF.

This clonotype was seen more than once but under ten times. J is TRBJ2-5 and V is TRBV12-3 or TRBV12-4, with TRBD2 identical over 9 bases. This CDR3 region has 14 residues. V shed 8 bases and J 5 bases; nucleotides not matched to a gene: 9. Here the CDR3 reads CASGAGGPSETQYF. Written as DNA, the CDR3 is TGTGCCAGCGGGGCGGGAGGGCCCTCTGAGACCCAGTACTTC.

This rearrangement joins TRBV29-1 to TRBJ2-5; no reliable D call. This CDR3 is built from 14 residues. Per germline, CDR1 SQVTM and CDR2 ANQGSEA. The V gene lost 6 bases and the J gene lost 0 bases, with 14 bases spanning the gap. CDR3 residues: CSVAVMAYQETQYF. The CDR3 nucleotides read TGCAGCGTCGCTGTGATGGCGTACCAAGAGACCCAGTACTTC.

This chain joins TRBV7-9 and TRBJ2-3; D is possibly TRBD1 (5 bases). This CDR3 region has 15 residues. Between the trimmed V and J ends, which lost 2 bases and 2 bases, there was a span of 11 bases. Germline V gene data show CDR1 as SEHNR and CDR2 as FQNEAQ (reference sequence). The CDR3 loop reads CASSLLGQTTDTQYF. For the CDR3, the DNA is TGTGCCAGCAGCTTATTGGGGCAGACCACAGATACGCAGTATTTT.

This clonotype was counted a few times. This chain links TRBV7-3 with TRBJ1-2, with D possibly TRBD1 on 6 matching bases. CDR3 size: 13 residues. V was pared by 5 bases and J by 4 bases, with 11 bases between. Germline loops: CDR1 SGHTA, CDR2 FQGTGA. The CDR3 nucleotides read TGTGCCAGCAGCAAACAGGGCCTCTATGGCTACACCTTC. It encodes CASSKQGLYGYTF.

The chain recombines TRBV3-1 with TRBJ2-3; D unclear. CDR3 length: 16 residues. CDR1 LGHDT and CDR2 YNNKEL come from the germline V gene (reference sequence). The germline V and J ends were trimmed by 1 base and 1 base, with 12 bases remaining between them. CDR3 nucleotides: TGTGCCAGCAGCCAAGGAGTAGGGCGCGGCACAGATACGCAGTATTTT. Translating it yields CASSQGVGRGTDTQYF.

V gene TRBV10-3 combines with J gene TRBJ1-2; D remains unclear. The germline V gene encodes CDR1 ENHRY and CDR2 SYGVKD. This CDR3 is built from 14 residues. V shed 3 bases and J shed 1 base, with 9 bases lying between them. In nucleotides, the CDR3 is TGTGCCATCAGTGAATTAGACCTTAACTATGGCTACACCTTC. This gives the protein CAISELDLNYGYTF.

The J gene is TRBJ1-6, the V gene TRBV5-1; D is possibly TRBD1 (5 bases). CDR3 length: 15 residues. CDR1 is SGHRS and CDR2 is YFSETQ in the germline V gene. Trimming took 4 bases from V and 10 from J, leaving 18 bases between them. CDR3 DNA: TGCGCCAGCAGCCAGGGCGGGGGTGGAACGTCACCCCTCCACTTT. Its protein product is CASSQGGGGTSPLHF.

The chain combines TRBV20-1 with TRBJ2-7, with no clear D. This CDR3 has 13 residues. The germline CDR1 and CDR2 sequences are DFQATT and SNEGSKA (reference sequence). V gave up 3 bases and J gave up 1 base, with 10 bases separating them. As DNA, the CDR3 is TGCAGTGCTAGTTATACGAAGTCCTACGAGCAGTACTTC. Protein sequence: CSASYTKSYEQYF.